The clone carrying this T cell receptor beta chain was observed a few times. The junction departs from germline at one end; a sequencing error may be responsible. This specimen comes from a study of T-cell reconstitution after alpha-beta-depleted transplantation in children. Unique molecular identifiers were incorporated into the prepared TCRbeta library. TCRdb reanalysed the PCR reads using MiXCR and keeps one entry per CDR3 protein. The data show about 610,000 distinct CDR3 sequences, over 9.5% seen once. This CDR3 spans 13 amino acids. Per germline, CDR1 SSHAT and CDR2 FNYEAQ (reference sequence). Sample: PBMCs from the stem cell graft donor, taken from the stem cell graft. This clonotype originated in a human donor who donated a stem cell graft to a child with acute myeloid leukemia. This chain joins TRBV7-7 and TRBJ2-3; TRBD2 might be the D (5 bases). CDR3 region: CASSPSLADTQYF. In DNA form, the CDR3 reads TGTGCTAGCAGCCCTAGCCTTGCAGATACGCAGTATTTT.